Sequencing of this T cell receptor beta chain was carried out in a study of CD8 T cell repertoires and HIV-1 epitope variants. The wider study: Twenty-five autologous and known Gag and Nef epitope variant peptides each stimulated T cells separately. The baseline condition was 1M T cells left uncultured.

Comments on this clone: Its antigen is not known.

Study findings and constraints: Nine or ten antigen-specific TCR beta clonotypes were found; roughly 6 seemed cross-reactive to variants.

TCR beta CDR3 was sequenced at survey depth on immunoSEQ. The method was immunoSEQ multiplex PCR; TCRdb's version includes in-frame clones alone and lacks a portion of them. Among 6,000 or so clones listed, more than 60% were seen once. The germline V and J ends were trimmed by 1 base and 3 bases, with 9 bases remaining between them. Germline V CDR1 and CDR2: SEHNR, FQNEAQ (reference sequence). CDR3 length equals 14 residues. The sequenced material came from cultured CD8+ T cells derived from PBMCs. The chain combines TRBV7-9 with TRBJ1-2; weak D call: TRBD1 (6 bases). The clonotype originates from a male donor with HIV. CDR3 in DNA: TGTGCCAGCAGCTTAGGGGCAGGGGACTATGGCTACACCTTC. As protein: CASSLGAGDYGYTF.